This T cell receptor (beta chain) was captured by sequencing in a study of regulatory T cells in long-lasting Graves disease. Notes on the study in general: Patients with persistent Graves' had lower TCR diversity than newly diagnosed patients.

V shed 6 bases and J shed 2 bases, with 13 bases lying between them. This CDR3 has 15 residues. Per the germline V gene, CDR1 is SGHVS and CDR2 is FNYEAQ. The authors built TCR beta libraries using iRepertoire HTBI primers and Arm-PCR of CDR3 regions. TCRdb called the multiplex PCR reads again in MiXCR, with one record for every CDR3 protein. The sample includes about 500,000 distinct CDR3 sequences, approximately 12% of them seen just once. This clonotype was seen more than once but under ten times. What it recognizes is unknown. Specified time point: newly diagnosed GD, antithyroid drugs for less than 3 months. PBMC-derived RNA was used for the TCR library. Separately, the same data were catalogued under a study of T cells in Graves' hyperthyroidism and ophthalmopathy.

The clonotype was recovered from a young woman with Graves disease. Here the sequenced sample was peripheral blood mononuclear cells (PBMCs), taken at new diagnosis, from a patient treated with antithyroid drugs. The genes are TRBV7-6 and TRBJ2-2; the D is unclear. The CDR3 DNA reads TGTGCCAGCAGTCTTTTGGGGAAAAACACCGGGGAGCTGTTTTTT. Residues: CASSLLGKNTGELFF.